One and the same sample provided the 10 T cell receptor beta chains below, sequenced in a study of cytomegalovirus exposure and HLA in healthy donors. Repertoires were generated with immunoSEQ multiplex PCR, while TCRdb's copy carries only in-frame clones and drops some. This sample yields roughly 60,000 clones, of which around 96% are seen a single time; approximately 0.94% belongs to the top ten. Sequenced: PBMCs. All receptors come from a man in his late teens or twenties in good health and CMV-seronegative.

The chain is built from TRBV7-2 and TRBJ2-1; a possible D gene is TRBD1 (5 bases). The ends were cut back, 5 bases at V and 4 bases at J, with 15 bases in the middle. Germline lookup yields CDR1 SGHTA and CDR2 FQGNSA. The CDR3 is made up of 15 amino acids. DNA of the CDR3: TGTGCCAGCAGCACAGTTAGGGGCGGTTACAATGAGCAGTTCTTC. This gives the protein CASSTVRGGYNEQFF.

The chain combines TRBV19 with TRBJ2-7, with 8 positions matching TRBD1. Germline V gives CDR1 LNHDA, CDR2 SQIVND (reference sequence). The V segment lost 7 bases and the J segment 6 bases; nucleotides outside the gene matches: 11. This CDR3 comprises 14 residues. CDR3 bases: TGTGCCAGTACTACTACCTGGACAGGGACCGAGCAGTACTTC. Its protein product is CASTTTWTGTEQYF.

This clone was found once. The chain recombines TRBV27 with TRBJ1-2, with D possibly being TRBD1 (6 bases). Between the trimmed V and J ends, which lost 0 bases and 7 bases, there was a span of 12 bases. This CDR3 spans 14 amino acids. CDR1 and CDR2 (germline): MNHEY, SMNVEV (reference sequence). The CDR3 region has the DNA TGTGCCAGCAGTTTATCACAGGGTTCGGGTGGCTACACCTTC. It specifies CASSLSQGSGGYTF.

This clone has a single count. The CDR3 coding sequence is TGTGCCAGCATCAACAGCCTGAACACTGAAGCTTTCTTT. This translates into CASINSLNTEAFF. This chain uses TRBV6-5 with TRBJ1-1; D unclear. Germline-derived CDR1 and CDR2 are MNHEY and SVGAGI. V was clipped by 7 bases and J by 0 bases, with 9 bases between them. The CDR3 extends over 13 amino acids.

The chain employs TRBV11-2 and TRBJ2-1, with D maybe TRBD2 (6 bases). Germline CDR1 SGHAT, CDR2 FQNNGV. The CDR3 has 17 amino acids. V lost 0 bases and J lost 3, with 15 bases in between. The CDR3 sequence is CASSLDVGTRNYNEQFF. CDR3 DNA: TGTGCCAGCAGCTTAGATGTTGGGACTCGAAACTACAATGAGCAGTTCTTC.

The V call is TRBV28, the J call TRBJ1-2; 7 nucleotides agree with TRBD1. Looked up from germline, CDR1 is MDHEN and CDR2 is SYDVKM. The CDR3 has 15 amino acids. Germline trimming cut 6 bases from V and 3 bases from J; bases unmatched to any gene: 10. The DNA of the CDR3 is TGTGCCAGCAGACCGGCAGGGGGGCAGGACTATGGCTACACCTTC. Translation gives CASRPAGGQDYGYTF.

The chain carries TRBV28 and TRBJ1-4; 8 bases line up with TRBD1. Germline V lookup: CDR1 MDHEN, CDR2 SYDVKM. The CDR3 runs to 14 residues. The trim removed 5 bases at V and 8 bases at J, leaving 7 bases unmatched. CDR3: CASSEQGVLEKLFF. The CDR3 DNA reads TGTGCCAGCAGTGAACAGGGGGTACTGGAAAAACTGTTTTTT.

V and J are TRBV9 and TRBJ2-1; 8 bases align to TRBD2. In germline, CDR1 is SGDLS, CDR2 YYNGEE. J gave up 5 bases and V 1 base, and 11 bases lay outside the gene matches. The CDR3 is 17 residues long. CDR3 amino acids: CASSVTGGRINHNEQFF. The DNA of the CDR3 is TGTGCCAGCAGCGTAACGGGCGGGAGGATTAACCACAATGAGCAGTTCTTC.

J is TRBJ1-4 and V is TRBV19; 7 positions match TRBD1. J lost 10 bases, V lost 4 bases, and 6 bases had no gene match. Germline-derived CDR1 and CDR2 are LNHDA and SQIVND (reference sequence). This CDR3 has 13 residues. CDR3 sequence (DNA): TGTGCCAGTAGTACAAATCGGGACAGAAAACTGTTTTTT. Encoded protein: CASSTNRDRKLFF.

The rearrangement links TRBV7-2 to TRBJ2-7; maybe TRBD2 (5 bases). V was clipped by 4 bases and J by 4 bases, with 20 bases between them. Per the germline V gene, CDR1 is SGHTA and CDR2 is FQGNSA. CDR3 length: 16 residues. CDR3 bases: TGTGCCAGCAGCTCCCCCGGAGGACCCGATTCTTACGAGCAGTACTTC. Its protein product is CASSSPGGPDSYEQYF.